This T cell receptor beta chain stems from a study of blood T cells in healthy people across ages. The sample holds a few counts of this clonotype. Its cognate antigen is unknown. The CDR3 extends over 14 amino acids. V shed 2 bases, J shed 9 bases, and the junction held 4 bases outside the gene matches. Germline V gene data show CDR1 as MNHNS and CDR2 as SASEGT. For the second PCR, which ran for roughly 7 to 11 cycles, a sample-barcoded 5' primer and a J-beta primer mix were used. A template-switch adaptor containing 12 random nucleotides labeled each cDNA molecule. In TCRdb, the 5' RACE reads were re-called with MiXCR into one record per CDR3 protein. The data show 1.5 million to 1.8 million distinct CDR3 sequences, with about 42% seen just once and just over 4% held by the top ten. The study, taken as a whole, reports: Diversity estimates from one million T cells were considered underestimates. Roughly linear declines in TCR beta diversity per million T cells occurred with age.

This chain joins TRBV6-1 and TRBJ2-1, with 10 bases lining up with TRBD1. Sequenced sample: blood. This sequence was found in a woman aged 18 to 35 in good health. The CDR3 coding sequence is TGTGCCAGCAGTGAATGGGACAGGGGCAGTGAGCAGTTCTTC. It codes for CASSEWDRGSEQFF.